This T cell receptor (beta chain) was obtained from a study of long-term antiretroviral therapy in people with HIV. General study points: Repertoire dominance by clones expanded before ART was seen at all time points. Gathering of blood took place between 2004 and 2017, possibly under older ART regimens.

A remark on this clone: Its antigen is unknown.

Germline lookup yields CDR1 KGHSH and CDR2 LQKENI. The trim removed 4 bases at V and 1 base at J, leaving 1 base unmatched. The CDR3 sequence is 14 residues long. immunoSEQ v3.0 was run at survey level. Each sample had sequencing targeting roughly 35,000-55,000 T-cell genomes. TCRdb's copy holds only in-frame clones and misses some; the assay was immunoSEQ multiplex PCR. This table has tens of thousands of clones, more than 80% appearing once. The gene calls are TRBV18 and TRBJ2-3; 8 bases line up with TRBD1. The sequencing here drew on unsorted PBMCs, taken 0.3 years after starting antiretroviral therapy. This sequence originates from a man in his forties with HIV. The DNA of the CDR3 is TGTGCCAGCTCACAGACAGGGGGCACAGATACGCAGTATTTT. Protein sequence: CASSQTGGTDTQYF.